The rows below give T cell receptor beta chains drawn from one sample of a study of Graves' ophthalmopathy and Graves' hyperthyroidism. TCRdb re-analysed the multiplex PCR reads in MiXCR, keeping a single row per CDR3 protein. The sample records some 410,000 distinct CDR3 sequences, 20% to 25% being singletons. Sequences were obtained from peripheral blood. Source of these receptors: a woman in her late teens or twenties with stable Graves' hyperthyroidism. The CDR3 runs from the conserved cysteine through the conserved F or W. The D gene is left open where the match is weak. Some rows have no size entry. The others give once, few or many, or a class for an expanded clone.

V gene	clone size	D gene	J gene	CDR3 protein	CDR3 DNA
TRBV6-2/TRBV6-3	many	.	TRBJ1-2	CASTSVNSNYGYTF	TGTGCCAGCACCTCAGTGAATTCTAACTATGGCTACACCTTC
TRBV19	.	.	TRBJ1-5	CASSIWGSNQPQHF	TGTGCCAGTAGTATCTGGGGCAGCAATCAGCCCCAGCATTTT
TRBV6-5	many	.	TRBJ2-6	CASSQTGSGANVLTF	TGTGCCAGCTCCCAGACGGGTTCGGGGGCCAACGTCCTGACTTTC
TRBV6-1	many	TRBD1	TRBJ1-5	CASSPATGVGNQPQHF	TGTGCCAGCAGTCCCGCGACAGGGGTGGGCAATCAGCCCCAGCATTTT
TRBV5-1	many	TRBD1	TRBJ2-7	CASSLEPVGQVFYEQYF	TGCGCCAGCAGCTTGGAACCCGTCGGACAGGTATTCTACGAGCAGTACTTC
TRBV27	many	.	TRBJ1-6	CASSRGQPDYNSPLHF	TGTGCCAGCAGTCGGGGACAACCAGACTATAATTCACCCCTCCACTTT
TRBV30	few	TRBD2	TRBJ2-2	CAKGLAGPGELFF	TGTGCCAAGGGACTAGCGGGACCCGGGGAGCTGTTTTTT
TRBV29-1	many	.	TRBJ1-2	CSVGQNGYTF	TGCAGCGTTGGGCAGAATGGCTACACCTTC
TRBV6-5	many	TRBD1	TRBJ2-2	CASSYGYVDRGTGELFF	TGTGCCAGCAGTTACGGATATGTGGACAGGGGCACCGGGGAGCTGTTTTTT
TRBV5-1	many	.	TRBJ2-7	CASAPGGHPWEQYF	TGCGCCAGCGCGCCAGGCGGCCATCCCTGGGAGCAGTACTTC
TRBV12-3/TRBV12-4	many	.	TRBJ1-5	CASSFGGRSDGGQPQHF	TGTGCCAGCAGTTTTGGTGGAAGATCAGACGGAGGTCAGCCCCAGCATTTT
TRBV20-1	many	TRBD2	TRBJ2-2	CSASPAGRGTGELFF	TGCAGTGCTAGTCCTGCGGGGAGGGGCACCGGGGAGCTGTTTTTT
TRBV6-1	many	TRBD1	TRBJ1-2	CASRALDRGVGYTF	TGTGCCAGCAGAGCTTTGGACAGGGGGGTAGGCTACACCTTC
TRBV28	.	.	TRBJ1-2	CASGLVVRGGYTF	TGTGCCAGTGGACTAGTAGTCAGGGGTGGCTACACCTTC
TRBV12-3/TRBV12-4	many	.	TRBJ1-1	CASSFTGALSLNTEAFF	TGTGCCAGCAGTTTCACGGGGGCGTTGAGCTTAAACACTGAAGCTTTCTTT
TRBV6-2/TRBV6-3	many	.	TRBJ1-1	CASSYLPIRRNTEAFF	TGTGCCAGCAGTTATCTCCCGATTAGAAGGAACACTGAAGCTTTCTTT